The entry that follows covers one T cell receptor (beta chain) sequence. This clone turned up a few times. The antigen it recognizes is unknown. It has no much larger one-base neighbor in the sample; base qualities were not kept. V is clipped by 5 bases and J by 4 bases, and the sequence between their germline boundaries is 8 bases long. For CDR1 and CDR2, the germline V gene lists MRHNA and SNTAGT. Counted from cysteine to phenylalanine, this CDR3 has 13 amino acids. Only CDR3 DNA is held: 39 bases, read in frame from base 1. TCRbeta CDR3 regions were amplified from genomic DNA by means of the immunoSEQ Assay, a bias-controlled multiplex PCR. The study's processing was this. Within the assay, amplification of reference gene primers was used to estimate how many nucleated cells each sample contained. To quantify the absolute abundance of each unique TCRbeta CDR3 rearrangement, sequence reads were collapsed and filtered. For each sample, productive Simpson clonality was calculated as the square root of Simpson's diversity index over productive rearrangements. TCRdb took over this immuneACCESS table, retaining in-frame rearrangements with V and J assigned. Such tables are incomplete; in checked studies, under half of the missing clones stem from an unresolved V gene, and the remainder is unexplained. That table is the source of V, J and clone size, and D and trimming were worked out from the DNA. Across this sample there are around 140,000 clones, with 70% to 80% seen only once. Of the sample, 4.5% to 5% falls within the top ten clones.

The data originate from a study of blood T cell repertoires in COVID-19 (dated by TCRdb to 2018 to 2020). In the study overall: Collaborator samples came from the United States, Italy and Spain and covered acute and convalescent phases of COVID-19. The material from the prospective study consisted of cDNA or gDNA derived from T cells, B-cell-depleted T cells, or PBMCs. Subjects who had been exposed to COVID-19, were actively infected with it, or had recovered from it provided the deeply sampled blood TCRbeta repertoires that made up the dataset. The repertoires were released in a freely available public database meant as a resource for research on the immune response to SARS-CoV-2. The samples were drawn from two sources: the first 160 participants of the ongoing ImmuneRACE study, and 1,254 subjects contributed by 6 global collaborators. A de-identified subject ID, COVID-19 status, age in years and sex were almost always included in the sample metadata. HLA class I and class II types, where available, came from metadata supplied by the sample provider rather than from assay-based typing.

Collaborating institutions collected whole blood in K2EDTA tubes following their own protocols. For TCRbeta analysis, collaborator samples were shipped as frozen whole blood, as isolated PBMCs, or as DNA extracted from either sample type. What the authors observed across the whole study: The quantity of clinical and demographic metadata differed by source and by participant and was supplied without curation.

The specimen sequenced was peripheral blood. Recombination connected TRBV6-4 to TRBJ2-2; TRBD1 could be the D gene, as 5 bases match. This clonotype originated in a woman at least 80 years old with active or convalescent COVID-19. In nucleotides, the sequence is TGTGCCAGCAGTTCCGACAGCACCGGGGAGCTGTTTTTT. The resulting protein is CASSSDSTGELFF.